This T cell receptor (beta chain) was recorded in a study of T cell repertoires in aging, cancer and after chemotherapy (dated by TCRdb to about 2019). A note on the overall study: Six donor age groups were covered, ranging from 30 or younger up to 70 or older, and each group contained at least three individuals. In the hematological group, the paired samples taken before and after chemotherapy came from chronic lymphocytic leukemia patients who were treated with regimens based on fludarabine or bendamustine. In total, the full dataset held approximately 8.4 million TCR reads. To examine immunoaging and T cell reconstitution after chemotherapy, the study profiled TCR beta repertoires in peripheral blood from healthy donors and cancer patients. Alongside 95 healthy donors serving as a reference group, the cohort included 200 to 250 cancer patients, of whom roughly 90 had hematological cancers and some 130 had solid cancers. Broader findings and caveats from the paper: Median generation probability increased over the chemotherapy interval in both cancer cohorts, suggesting repertoire reconstitution through rebound thymic output. According to the authors, the repertoire data do not permit conclusions about immunological memory after chemotherapy. Declining TCR diversity with age in healthy donors was mainly explained by loss of richness; in cancer patients, loss of evenness also contributed. Compared with age-matched healthy donors, untreated patients with either hematological or solid cancers had significantly lower TCR diversity in the blood along with higher clonality. Lymphoid organ infiltration was present in the hematological cancer patients, and this infiltration may itself impair thymic emigration or the expansion of peripheral T cells.

Rearranged TRB sequences spanning V, D and J segments were amplified in a multiplex touch-down PCR with a mixed TRB-A/B primer pool. Illumina adapters and sample indices were attached to the amplicons in two consecutive PCR reactions using Phusion HS II polymerase. The amplicons were purified from gel with the NucleoSpin Gel and PCR Clean-up kit and then assessed with Qubit and an Agilent 2100 Bioanalyzer. Sequencing of the libraries was done on an Illumina MiSeq with paired-end, single-indexed 600-cycle runs. The authors processed their data as follows. Processing of the TRB sequences was carried out with MiXCR versions 2.12 and 3.0.5. Each unique CDR3 nucleotide sequence counted as one clone, and only productive sequences with at least two reads were retained. Shannon diversity, evenness, clonality (one minus evenness), and alpha-parameterized diversity profiles from alpha 0 to 5 were included as repertoire metrics. The IGoR algorithm was used to compute generation probabilities of clones in paired pre- and post-chemotherapy samples. Using fastp at Q25 and MiXCR, TCRdb reprocessed the public reads and kept productive beta chains. When rows share a CDR3 protein, they turn into one entry using the most common DNA and genes. V and J calls and clone size were set by TCRdb, not the authors. The sample has thousands of distinct CDR3 sequences on record, over 20% of them singletons. Clones ranked in the top ten supply around 8.5% of the sample.

This clonotype has more than one count but fewer than ten. Its antigen is still unknown. No base qualities exist here, and no much larger clone lies one base off it. TCR beta rearrangements were amplified from genomic DNA isolated from peripheral blood, not from sorted cells or RNA. This clonotype was obtained from a human donor with a blood cancer. Specimen: blood.

The base sequence is TGTGCCACCAGTGATTTCCGGGATACGCAGTATTTT. The translation is CATSDFRDTQYF. Recombination linked TRBV24-1 to TRBJ2-3; the D gene is not confidently resolved. The germline V gene specifies KGHDR as CDR1 and SFDVKD as CDR2. From the cysteine up to the phenylalanine, the CDR3 has a length of 12 residues. The kept DNA is CDR3 alone, 36 bases in frame from the first base. Trimming at the junction amounts to 1 base on V and 6 bases on J, and the germline ends lie 4 bases apart.